Presented here are 27 T cell receptor beta chains from one specimen sequenced in a study of cytomegalovirus exposure and HLA in healthy donors. 60 Vbeta and 13 Jbeta primers were used in PCR. Only in-frame clones appear in the TCRdb table, and some are missing; sequencing was by immunoSEQ multiplex PCR. The sample has about 150,000 clones; 60% to 85% are singletons. The sequencing input was PBMCs. Receptors were obtained from a man aged 45 to 65 in good health and CMV-seropositive.

The rearrangement uses TRBV5-1 and TRBJ2-3; no clear D. Trimming shortened V by 0 bases and J by 2 bases, and 7 bases separated the two germline ends. Germline CDR1 reads SGHRS; CDR2 reads YFSETQ. The CDR3 sequence is 14 residues long. This CDR3 reads CASSLGAHTDTQYF. In DNA, the CDR3 is TGCGCCAGCAGCTTGGGAGCCCACACAGATACGCAGTATTTT.

The chain combines TRBV7-9 with TRBJ2-5; 8 nucleotides line up with TRBD1. The junction had 4 bases not matched to a gene; V was cut back by 5 bases and J by 2 bases. The length of the CDR3 is 14 residues. Germline values: CDR1 SEHNR, CDR2 FQNEAQ (reference sequence). The CDR3 is CASSGGQGQETQYF. CDR3 DNA: TGTGCCAGCAGCGGTGGACAGGGACAAGAGACCCAGTACTTC.

This clone has only a few counts. The CDR3 coding sequence is TGTGCCACCAGCAGAGATGGGCAGGGCGGCACAGATACGCAGTATTTT. Protein: CATSRDGQGGTDTQYF. The chain has TRBV15 and TRBJ2-3; maybe TRBD1 (5 bases). CDR3 length: 16 residues. V was clipped by 0 bases and J by 1 base, with 11 bases between them. Germline CDR1 is LNHNV and CDR2 is YYDKDF (reference sequence).

This clone occurred a few times. CDR3 nucleotides: TGTGCCAGCACCACCTTAGCGTTATACAATGAGCAGTTCTTC. It specifies CASTTLALYNEQFF. V is TRBV6-5 and J is TRBJ2-1; a possible D gene is TRBD2 (5 bases). The germline V and J ends were trimmed by 7 bases and 4 bases, with 14 bases remaining between them. This CDR3 is built from 14 residues. Germline V gives CDR1 MNHEY, CDR2 SVGAGI.

The chain links TRBV28 to TRBJ2-2, with 16 bases identical to TRBD2. The germline CDR1 and CDR2 sequences are MDHEN and SYDVKM. The CDR3 loop spans 17 amino acids. Germline trimming cut 5 bases from V and 8 bases from J; bases unmatched to any gene: 8. As DNA, the CDR3 is TGTGCCAGCAGTCCAGGGACTAGCGGGAGGGCGTCGGGGGAGCTGTTTTTT. Amino acids: CASSPGTSGRASGELFF.

Only a few counts were recorded for this clone. CDR3 region: CASKRTSGRAQETQYF. CDR3 nucleotides: TGTGCCAGCAAGCGGACTAGCGGGAGGGCCCAAGAGACCCAGTACTTC. The chain carries TRBV2 and TRBJ2-5; 15 bases match TRBD2. This CDR3 contains 16 residues. Germline CDR1 SNHLY, CDR2 FYNNEI. The J segment lost 1 base and the V segment lost 7 bases, leaving 4 bases of the junction unmatched.

This clone has only a few counts. The rearrangement joins TRBV12-5 to TRBJ2-5, with TRBD2 as a possible D gene (5 bases). Trimming cost V 3 bases and J 5 bases, with 10 bases left between them. Germline CDR1 and CDR2: LGHNT and FRNRAP. The CDR3 contains 13 residues. CDR3 nucleotides: TGTGCTAGTGGTTTTGGGGTAGCGGAGACCCAGTACTTC. Translation: CASGFGVAETQYF.

The J gene is TRBJ2-1, the V gene TRBV23-1; 12 nucleotides match TRBD2. TRBV23-1 is given ORF status, its function remaining uncertain. Trimming at V came to 3 bases and at J to 7 bases, leaving 13 bases not matched to a gene. CDR3 length: 18 residues. The chain's CDR3 is CASSHPLAGGPRVNEQFF. CDR3 nucleotide sequence: TGCGCCAGCAGTCACCCTCTAGCGGGAGGGCCTAGGGTTAATGAGCAGTTCTTC.

CDR3 sequence reads: CASSYKGNSPLHF. In nucleotides, the CDR3 is TGTGCCAGCAGTTACAAGGGGAATTCACCCCTCCACTTT. The chain carries TRBV27 and TRBJ1-6, with D possibly matching TRBD1 (5 bases). The ends were cut back, 4 bases at V and 7 bases at J, with 8 bases in the middle. This CDR3 spans 13 amino acids. Germline CDR1 and CDR2: MNHEY and SMNVEV (reference sequence).

The genes are TRBV29-1 and TRBJ2-5; 8 positions match TRBD1. Germline lookup yields CDR1 SQVTM and CDR2 ANQGSEA. J was trimmed by 5 bases and V by 4 bases; bases with no gene match: 6. This CDR3 contains 13 residues. The CDR3 spells CSVATGDIETQYF. DNA for the CDR3: TGCAGCGTTGCGACAGGGGATATTGAGACCCAGTACTTC. Complete variable domain (other parts from reference TRBV29-1 and TRBJ2-5): SAVISQKPSRDICQRGTSLTIQCQVDSQVTMMFWYRQQPGQSLTLIATANQGSEATYESGFVIDKFPISRPNLTFSTLTVSNMSPEDSSIYLCSVATGDIETQYFGPGTRLLVL.

The rearrangement joins TRBV30 to TRBJ2-7; D may be TRBD1 (5 bases). V lost 2 bases, J lost 4 bases, and 15 bases lay in between. This CDR3 contains 14 residues. Germline CDR1 reads GTSNPN; CDR2 reads SVGIG (reference sequence). The CDR3, as DNA: TGTGCCTGGAGTCGAACAGGCGGTTTTTACGAGCAGTACTTC. Translating it yields CAWSRTGGFYEQYF.

V is TRBV19 and J is TRBJ1-5; perhaps TRBD1 as D (6 bases). Germline V CDR1 and CDR2: LNHDA, SQIVND (reference sequence). This CDR3 is built from 17 residues. V was shortened by 2 bases and J by 0 bases, with 14 bases between the two germline ends. This chain's CDR3 is CASSITTGTSSNQPQHF. The CDR3 DNA sequence: TGTGCCAGTAGTATAACCACCGGGACAAGTAGCAATCAGCCCCAGCATTTT.

The chain carries TRBV4-1 and TRBJ1-1; 11 positions match TRBD1. The trim removed 3 bases at V and 4 bases at J, leaving 7 bases unmatched. Germline V gene sequence: CDR1 MGHRA, CDR2 YSYEKL. The CDR3 runs 16 residues. In DNA, the CDR3 is TGCGCCAGCAGCCAGGGACAGGGGGTTCTTGCCACTGAAGCTTTCTTT. Protein product: CASSQGQGVLATEAFF.

There are a few counts of this clone. At the DNA level, this CDR3 is encoded by other sequences in the same sample as well. This chain joins TRBV5-1 and TRBJ1-4; D gene uncertain. Trimming shortened V by 0 bases and J by 3 bases, and 6 bases separated the two germline ends. In germline, CDR1 is SGHRS, CDR2 YFSETQ. The CDR3 is 14 amino acids. CDR3 in amino acids: CASSLDSSNEKLFF. The CDR3 coding sequence is TGCGCCAGCAGCTTGGACAGTTCTAATGAAAAACTGTTTTTT.

V is TRBV28 and J is TRBJ2-7; possible D gene TRBD1, 5 bases. The CDR3 loop spans 15 amino acids. CDR1 and CDR2 from the germline V gene are MDHEN and SYDVKM. V gave up 3 bases and J gave up 6 bases, with 18 bases separating them. The CDR3 loop is CASSFPDSRGPEQYF. CDR3 bases: TGTGCCAGCAGTTTCCCCGACAGCCGAGGTCCCGAGCAGTACTTC.

The V and J genes are TRBV29-1 and TRBJ1-2; TRBD1 agrees at 7 bases. This CDR3 has 12 amino acids. Germline CDR1 and CDR2: SQVTM and ANQGSEA. The junction had 6 bases not matched to a gene; V was cut back by 5 bases and J by 6 bases. The CDR3 reads CSVLQGNDGYTF. The CDR3, as DNA: TGCAGCGTTCTACAGGGGAATGATGGCTACACCTTC.

The chain is built from TRBV4-1 and TRBJ2-5; 9 bases are shared with TRBD2. The CDR3 runs to 16 residues. Germline V gives CDR1 MGHRA, CDR2 YSYEKL. V shed 4 bases, J shed 5 bases, and the junction held 11 bases outside the gene matches. CDR3 amino acids: CASSPLVAGEGETQYF. In DNA form, the CDR3 reads TGCGCCAGCAGCCCACTAGTAGCGGGAGAGGGGGAGACCCAGTACTTC.

This chain links TRBV29-1 with TRBJ1-3, with D uncertain. This CDR3 contains 11 residues. CDR1 and CDR2 from the germline V gene are SQVTM and ANQGSEA. V lost 7 bases and J lost 6, with 10 bases in between. CDR3 loop: CSAGDLNTIYF. In DNA form, the CDR3 reads TGCAGCGCCGGTGACTTAAACACCATATATTTT.

This clone occurred a few times. This chain links TRBV5-1 with TRBJ2-1; 11 bases are a match to TRBD2. The length of the CDR3 is 15 residues. Germline CDR1 SGHRS, CDR2 YFSETQ. The ends lost 3 bases at V and 5 bases at J; junction bases unmatched: 4. CDR3 amino acids: CASSSSGRNNNEQFF. In nucleotides, the CDR3 is TGCGCCAGCAGCTCTAGCGGGAGGAACAACAATGAGCAGTTCTTC.

This chain connects TRBV6-5 to TRBJ1-2; unclear D gene. Germline V lookup: CDR1 MNHEY, CDR2 SVGAGI. The ends were cut back, 5 bases at V and 8 bases at J, with 18 bases in the middle. This CDR3 contains 14 residues. CDR3 coding DNA: TGTGCCAGCAGTCGGGGTGGGGATTACGTGGGCTACACCTTC. Translating gives CASSRGGDYVGYTF.

This sequence joins TRBV4-1 and TRBJ2-2, with 8 bases aligning to TRBD2. This CDR3 region has 16 residues. Germline CDR1 and CDR2: MGHRA and YSYEKL. V lost 0 bases, J lost 5 bases, and 5 bases stayed unmatched. The CDR3 spells CASSQETSVETGELFF. As DNA, the CDR3 is TGCGCCAGCAGCCAAGAGACTAGCGTTGAGACCGGGGAGCTGTTTTTT.

This clone has just one count. The chain has TRBV28 and TRBJ2-7, with 7 bases fitting TRBD2. The CDR3 is 12 residues long. V lost 2 bases to trimming and J lost 5 bases; unmatched junction nucleotides: 0. Germline CDR1 and CDR2: MDHEN and SYDVKM. The CDR3 nucleotides read TGTGCCAGCAGTTTAAGCGGGGACGAGCAGTACTTC. Its protein product is CASSLSGDEQYF.

The chain couples TRBV14 to TRBJ2-5, with D perhaps TRBD1 (6 bases). The germline CDR1 and CDR2 sequences are SGHDN and FVKESK. V was clipped by 4 bases and J by 7 bases, with 19 bases between them. The CDR3 length is 15 residues. CDR3 coding DNA: TGTGCCAGCAGCCCTTTGGACAGCCCGATCAGGACCCAGTACTTC. Amino acids: CASSPLDSPIRTQYF.

The J gene is TRBJ2-7, the V gene TRBV30; 8 nucleotides agree with TRBD2. The V gene's germline CDR1 is GTSNPN and CDR2 SVGIG (reference sequence). This CDR3 is 15 amino acids long. Trimming cost V 0 bases and J 4 bases; bases outside gene matches: 8. The CDR3 here is CAWSVRSGSWYEQYF. CDR3 sequence (DNA): TGTGCCTGGAGTGTACGGAGCGGGAGTTGGTACGAGCAGTACTTC.

A single count supports this clone. V gene TRBV5-1 combines with J gene TRBJ2-1; 9 bases map to TRBD1. Germline V gives CDR1 SGHRS, CDR2 YFSETQ. V was pared by 0 bases and J by 9 bases, with 4 bases of the junction left unmatched. CDR3 length equals 14 residues. The CDR3 spells CASSLGTGEVEQFF. DNA for the CDR3: TGCGCCAGCAGCTTGGGGACAGGGGAGGTTGAGCAGTTCTTC.

V gene TRBV5-4 combines with J gene TRBJ2-5, with D possibly matching TRBD2 (6 bases). CDR1 SGHNT and CDR2 YYREEE come from the germline V gene (reference sequence). The CDR3 extends over 14 amino acids. Deletions cut 1 base from V and 5 bases from J, with 12 bases between. CDR3 loop: CASSLRGRKETQYF. The DNA for the CDR3 is TGTGCCAGCAGCTTGAGAGGGAGGAAGGAGACCCAGTACTTC.

V gene TRBV30 combines with J gene TRBJ2-7; 8 bases are a match to TRBD1. V was clipped by 5 bases and J by 0 bases; unmatched bases: 9. Germline V gives CDR1 GTSNPN, CDR2 SVGIG (reference sequence). The CDR3 totals 15 residues. The chain's CDR3 is CAWGKDRARSYEQYF. DNA for the CDR3: TGTGCCTGGGGGAAGGACAGGGCTCGCTCCTACGAGCAGTACTTC.